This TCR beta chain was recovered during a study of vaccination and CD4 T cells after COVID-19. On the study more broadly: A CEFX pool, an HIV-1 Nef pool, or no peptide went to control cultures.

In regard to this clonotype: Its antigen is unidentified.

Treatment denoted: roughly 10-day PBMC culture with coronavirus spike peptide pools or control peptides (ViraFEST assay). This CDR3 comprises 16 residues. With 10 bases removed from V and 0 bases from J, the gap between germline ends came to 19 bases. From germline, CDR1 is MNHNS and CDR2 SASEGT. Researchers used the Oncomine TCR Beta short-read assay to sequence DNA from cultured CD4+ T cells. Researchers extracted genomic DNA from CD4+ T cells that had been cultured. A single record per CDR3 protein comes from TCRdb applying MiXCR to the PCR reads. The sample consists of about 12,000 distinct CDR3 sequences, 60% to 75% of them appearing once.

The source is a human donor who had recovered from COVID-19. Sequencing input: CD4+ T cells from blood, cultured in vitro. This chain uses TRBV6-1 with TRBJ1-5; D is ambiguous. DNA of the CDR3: TGTGCCACCAGGCCCCCGGGAGGCTATAGCAATCAGCCCCAGCATTTT. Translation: CATRPPGGYSNQPQHF.